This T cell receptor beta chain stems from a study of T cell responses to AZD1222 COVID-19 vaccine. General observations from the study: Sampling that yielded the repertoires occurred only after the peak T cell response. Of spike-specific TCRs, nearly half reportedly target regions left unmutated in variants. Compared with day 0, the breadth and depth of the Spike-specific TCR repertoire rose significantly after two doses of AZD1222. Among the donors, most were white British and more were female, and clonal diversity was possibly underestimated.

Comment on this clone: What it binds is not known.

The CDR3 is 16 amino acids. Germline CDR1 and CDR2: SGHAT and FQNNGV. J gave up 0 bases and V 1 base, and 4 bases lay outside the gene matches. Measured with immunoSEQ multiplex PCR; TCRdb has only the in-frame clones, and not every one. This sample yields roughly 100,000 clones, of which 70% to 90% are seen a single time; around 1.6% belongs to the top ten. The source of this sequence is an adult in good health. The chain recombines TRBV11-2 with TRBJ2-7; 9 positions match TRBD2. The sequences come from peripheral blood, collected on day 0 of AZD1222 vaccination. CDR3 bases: TGTGCCAGCAGCTTAGTTAGCGGGGGCAGCTCCTACGAGCAGTACTTC. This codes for CASSLVSGGSSYEQYF.